This T cell receptor beta chain was captured in a study of T cell responses to AZD1222 COVID-19 vaccine (dated by TCRdb to the early 2020s). Some background on the complete study: Because spike-specific TCR depth and breadth did not differ between the two schedules, AZD1222 recipients who got a second dose at roughly 4 weeks were pooled with those who got a second dose at roughly 12 weeks. TCR sequencing covered more than 230 trial participants: nearly 210 given two doses of AZD1222 and 26 given two doses of MenACWY control vaccine. Trial participants were enrolled into age subgroups of 18-55, 56-69 and 70-plus years, which contained about 150, 27 and 61 TCR-sequenced participants, respectively.

The germline V gene yields MGHRA for CDR1 and YSYEKL for CDR2. Including the terminal cysteine and phenylalanine, the CDR3 comprises 15 residues. Just the 45-base CDR3 DNA is kept, in frame starting at base 1. Trimming leaves V shorter by 1 base and J shorter by 4 bases, with the junction holding 4 bases beyond the gene matches. The CDR3 regions of human TCRbeta chains were analyzed by immunosequencing. On the study's bioinformatics: Repertoire TCRs were matched against a reference library of SARS-CoV-2-specific TCRs generated with the MIRA antigen-specificity platform. Breadth meant the fraction of unique TCRs that were SARS-CoV-2-associated, whereas depth meant the fraction of total T cells that were SARS-CoV-2-associated. Using the MIRA data, each spike-specific TCR was assigned both to the spike region to which the TCR was reactive and to a CD4 or CD8 class. Log10-transformed breadth and depth values were compared by one-way ANOVA with Sidak's multiple comparisons tests. TCRdb stores this immuneACCESS table with in-frame sequences only. Part of the clones is absent; in the studies checked, under half of the shortfall reflects unresolved V genes, and no reason is known for the rest. The V and J calls and clone size come from that table; D and trimming were worked out from the DNA. The sample table holds tens of thousands of clones, of which 92% were seen once. Jointly, the top ten make up 5.2% of the sample.

Broader findings and caveats from the paper: Epitopes outside the regions mutated in the B.1.351 and B.1.1.7 variants were reportedly recognized by nearly half of the unique spike-specific TCRs. A significant rise in spike-specific TCR breadth and depth was observed after two AZD1222 doses relative to day 0 and relative to MenACWY recipients. Participants were mostly white British, with more females than males. The authors suggested clonal diversity may have been underestimated. The 56-69-year group was small, and its depth increase did not reach significance, likely because of low power. No day 14 peak-response samples were available, so repertoires were characterized only after the peak T cell response. Conclusions about previously exposed vaccinees are limited because only five to seven AZD1222 recipients were SARS-CoV-2 seropositive at baseline. The vaccine-associated CD4 TCRs covered the entire spike protein, and the dominant responses fell in regions 160-218 and 743-854.

The time point tag for this specimen amounts to: baseline before first vaccination. Vaccinee samples came from UK trials COV001 and COV002, including a single-blind randomized controlled phase 2/3 trial of AZD1222 (ChAdOx1 nCoV-19) in healthy adults. Trial participant PBMC samples were collected at day 0 and day 28 after the second dose for TCRbeta chain sequencing. A word on this clone: No antigen is known for it. Per-nucleotide qualities are absent, and no much larger clonotype sits a single base away.

This material consisted of peripheral blood, taken on day 0 of AZD1222 vaccination. The receptor was derived from an adult in good health. This chain is built from TRBV4-1 and TRBJ2-5; TRBD1 agrees with 9 junctional bases. The base sequence is TGCGCCAGCAGCCAAGTACAGGGGGCGGGAGAGACCCAGTACTTC. Translated, this gives CASSQVQGAGETQYF.